A selection of T cell receptor beta chains follows, all from one sample in a study of cytomegalovirus exposure and HLA in healthy donors. Produced via immunoSEQ multiplex PCR; TCRdb's table is partial and in-frame only. The table lists under 120,000 clones, 60% to 80% of them singletons. Sequences were obtained from PBMCs. These receptors were taken from a man aged 45 to 65 in good health and CMV-seropositive. Each CDR3 is given with its conserved first and last residue. Fields, in order: D gene, J gene, clone size, V gene, CDR3 DNA, CDR3 protein. D genes are given only for firm matches. Rows may omit the clone size; those that give it use once, few, many or a size class.

TRBD2,TRBJ2-5,.,TRBV7-3,TGTGCCAGCAGCTCGGGACTAGCGGGTGAGACCCAGTACTTC,CASSSGLAGETQYF
.,TRBJ1-1,.,TRBV5-1,TGCGCCAGCCAAGAGGGGGTTCGGTTCACTGAAGCTTTCTTT,CASQEGVRFTEAFF
.,TRBJ2-7,.,TRBV21-1,TGTGCCAGCAGCAAAGTGGCGTGTCTCCTAGCGGACCCGTCCAAACCCTCCTACGAGCAGTACTTC,CASSKVACLLADPSKPSYEQYF
TRBD2,TRBJ2-1,.,TRBV27,TGTGCCAGCAGTTTGACACTGACTAGCGGCCTAAACAATGAGCAGTTCTTC,CASSLTLTSGLNNEQFF
.,TRBJ1-1,few,TRBV5-4,TGTGCCAGCAGCAAAGGGGAGGGTGGCACTGAAGCTTTCTTT,CASSKGEGGTEAFF
.,TRBJ2-6,.,TRBV5-5,TGTGCCAGCAGCCTGACATCCCCCGGGGCCAACGTCCTGACTTTC,CASSLTSPGANVLTF
.,TRBJ1-2,.,TRBV19,TGTGCCACCTCCGAGCAGGCTCAGAACTTCCTCGGCTACACCTTC,CATSEQAQNFLGYTF
TRBD1,TRBJ1-2,.,TRBV11-2,TGTGCCAGCAGCCCCCGGACAGGGGGCGGCTATGGCTACACCTTC,CASSPRTGGGYGYTF
.,TRBJ1-3,.,TRBV30,TGTGCCTGGAGTGAATTAGGGGGTACCTACTTTATGACGACTGGAAACACCATATATTTT,CAWSELGGTYFMTTGNTIYF
TRBD1,TRBJ2-7,.,TRBV5-1,TGCGCCAGCAGCCGTGACCGGGACAGGGGGCGGGAGCAGTACTTC,CASSRDRDRGREQYF
TRBD2,TRBJ2-7,.,TRBV9,TGTGCCAGCAGCATCGGGACTAGCGGCTCCCCCGAGCAGTACTTC,CASSIGTSGSPEQYF
TRBD1,TRBJ2-5,.,TRBV7-2,TGTGCCAGCAGCTTCAACAGGGGGGAAGGGACCCAGTACTTC,CASSFNRGEGTQYF
TRBD2,TRBJ2-7,.,TRBV4-1,TGCGCCAGCAGCCGGACTAGCGGGGGGTACAGCTCCTACGAGCAGTACTTC,CASSRTSGGYSSYEQYF
.,TRBJ2-3,.,TRBV11-2,TGTGCCAGCAGCTTAAGATTCCGGGTAGATACGCAGTATTTT,CASSLRFRVDTQYF
.,TRBJ2-5,.,TRBV7-9,TGTGCCAGCAGCCCAAGGACTGAGCCTACTGGTGCCCTTAAAGAGACCCAGTACTTC,CASSPRTEPTGALKETQYF
.,TRBJ1-2,few,TRBV6-5,TGTGCCAGCCGCGGCCAGGGGATCGGCTACACCTTC,CASRGQGIGYTF
.,TRBJ2-5,.,TRBV4-1,TGCGCCAGCAGCCTCCAGGGGTACCCTGGAGAGACCCAGTACTTC,CASSLQGYPGETQYF
.,TRBJ1-2,few,TRBV18,TGTGCCAGCTCACAGGGGGAATTCGGCTACACCTTC,CASSQGEFGYTF
TRBD1,TRBJ1-5,.,TRBV9,TGTGCCAGCAGCGTGGGACAGGGGCAGCCCCAGCATTTT,CASSVGQGQPQHF
.,TRBJ2-2,.,TRBV6-6,TGTGCCAGCAGTTACTCTGGGGCCACCGGGGAGCTGTTTTTT,CASSYSGATGELFF
.,TRBJ2-7,.,TRBV6-1,TGTGCCAGCACCCCGGGAGTCTCCTACGAGCAGTACTTC,CASTPGVSYEQYF
TRBD1,TRBJ1-4,.,TRBV9,TGTGCCAGCAGCTCAGGAGGAGGGACAGGGGGCGCTTGGACTAATGAAAAACTGTTTTTT,CASSSGGGTGGAWTNEKLFF
.,TRBJ2-3,once,TRBV4-1,TGCGCCAGCAGCCAAGGAAGCGTCGGCACAGATACGCAGTATTTT,CASSQGSVGTDTQYF
TRBD1,TRBJ2-7,.,TRBV19,TGTGCCAGTAGTGGACAGGGAATAGGCGAGCAGTACTTC,CASSGQGIGEQYF
.,TRBJ2-1,.,TRBV30,TGTGCCTGGAGCGTCACTAGCTATGAGCAGTTCTTC,CAWSVTSYEQFF
TRBD1,TRBJ2-2,.,TRBV6-1,TGTGCCAGCAGCGTCGGGACAGGCGGGACCGGGGAGCTGTTTTTT,CASSVGTGGTGELFF
TRBD1,TRBJ2-3,.,TRBV9,TGTGCCAGCAGCCCGACAGGGAGCACAGATACGCAGTATTTT,CASSPTGSTDTQYF
TRBD1,TRBJ2-7,.,TRBV5-8,TGTGCCAGCAGCTTACGAAGGACAGGGTCCCACGAGCAGTACTTC,CASSLRRTGSHEQYF
TRBD2,TRBJ2-7,few,TRBV30,TGTGCCTGCCTCAAAGCGGGAGTTTCTAGCGAGCAGTACTTC,CACLKAGVSSEQYF
TRBD2,TRBJ2-3,.,TRBV7-9,TGTGCCAGCAGCTTACCTAGCGGGAGGGCCCTGGATACGCAGTATTTT,CASSLPSGRALDTQYF
.,TRBJ2-7,.,TRBV2,TGTGCCAGCAGCCGCCTCCGATCCACGACCTTCGGCGGTTCCTACGAGCAGTACTTC,CASSRLRSTTFGGSYEQYF
TRBD2,TRBJ2-7,once,TRBV27,TGTGCCAGCAGTCCCCCTCTAGCGGGAGTCGGCGAGCAGTACTTC,CASSPPLAGVGEQYF
TRBD1,TRBJ1-4,.,TRBV5-6,TGTGCCAGCAGTTACTACCGGGACAGAAATGAAAAACTGTTTTTT,CASSYYRDRNEKLFF
TRBD1,TRBJ1-1,.,TRBV5-4,TGTGCCAGCAGCAGCGGACAGGGGAGGGCCACTGAAGCTTTCTTT,CASSSGQGRATEAFF
.,TRBJ2-3,.,TRBV6-1,TGTGCCAGCAGTGAACCGACAGTGCGATCCCCGCAGTATTTT,CASSEPTVRSPQYF
.,TRBJ1-2,few,TRBV2,TGTGCCAGCAGGGGGGGAGGGGACGGCTACACCTTC,CASRGGGDGYTF
.,TRBJ1-4,few,TRBV5-1,TGCGCCAGCAGTCGGGTGCAGGGCGGTAATGAAAAACTGTTTTTT,CASSRVQGGNEKLFF
TRBD1,TRBJ2-1,.,TRBV5-6,TGTGCCAGCAGCTCGACTGGGACAGGGAATCGCAATGAGCAGTTCTTC,CASSSTGTGNRNEQFF
.,TRBJ2-5,.,TRBV4-2,TGTGCCAGCAGCCACGTTGGTACAGGGGAGACCCAGTACTTC,CASSHVGTGETQYF
TRBD1,TRBJ2-7,.,TRBV2,TGTGCCAGCAGGAATGCCGGGACAGGGTCCGACGAGCAGTACTTC,CASRNAGTGSDEQYF